Presented here are 15 T cell receptor beta chains from one specimen sequenced in a study of CD8 T cells in Susac syndrome. After extraction with the RNeasy kit, roughly 0.45 to 1 ug of the RNA was reverse transcribed using random hexamers. TCRdb used MiXCR to reprocess the immunoSEQ multiplex PCR reads, holding one entry per CDR3 protein. The repertoire consists of a few hundred thousand distinct CDR3 sequences, with 90% to 95% occurring once and the leading ten covering roughly 0.13%. Sequencing was carried out using CD8+ T cells from PBMCs. The receptors derive from a human donor with multiple sclerosis.

This chain links TRBV27 with TRBJ2-3; 11 nucleotides line up with TRBD1. CDR3 length equals 16 residues. After removal of 4 bases from V and 4 bases from J, the junction contained 7 bases not matched to a gene. Germline-derived CDR1 and CDR2 are MNHEY and SMNVEV (reference sequence). Here the CDR3 reads CASSWTGGGSADTQYF. DNA of the CDR3: TGTGCCAGCAGTTGGACAGGGGGCGGTTCCGCAGATACGCAGTATTTT.

The chain combines TRBV4-1 with TRBJ2-7, with a possible D match to TRBD2 (6 bases). This CDR3 is 14 amino acids long. Germline CDR1 MGHRA, CDR2 YSYEKL. V dropped 1 base and J dropped 4 bases, with 11 bases sitting between them. CDR3 residues: CASSQGRGGYEQYF. The CDR3 coding sequence is TGCGCCAGCAGCCAAGGTAGGGGAGGATACGAGCAGTACTTC.

Only a few counts were recorded for this clonotype. This chain joins TRBV4-3 and TRBJ1-5; tentative D call: TRBD1 (6 bases). CDR1 and CDR2 (germline): LGHNA, YSLEER. V gave up 0 bases and J gave up 7 bases, with 13 bases separating them. The CDR3 has 15 residues. CDR3 region: CASSQDRGLVQPQHF. The CDR3 region has the DNA TGCGCCAGCAGCCAAGATCGGGGGCTGGTGCAGCCCCAGCATTTT.

V and J are TRBV5-6 and TRBJ1-2; possible D gene TRBD1, 6 bases. Trimming removed 4 bases at V and 12 bases at J, with 19 bases between. Germline V gene data show CDR1 as SGHDT and CDR2 as YYEEEE. CDR3 length: 13 amino acids. This chain's CDR3 is CASSLAGDPSDTF. The CDR3 DNA is TGTGCCAGCAGCCTGGCAGGGGACCCCTCCGACACCTTC.

The chain uses TRBV6-5 and TRBJ2-7; D not certain. Trimming cost V 5 bases and J 0 bases, with 14 bases left between them. The CDR3 extends over 15 amino acids. Germline V gene lookup returns CDR1 MNHEY and CDR2 SVGAGI. In nucleotides, the CDR3 is TGTGCCAGCAGTACCCCAGTCCTCAACTCCTACGAGCAGTACTTC. It encodes CASSTPVLNSYEQYF.

The rearrangement uses TRBV5-6 and TRBJ1-2; D is unclear. The CDR3 has 14 residues. Trimming stripped 0 bases from V and 8 bases from J, with 14 bases between. The germline V gene has CDR1 SGHDT and CDR2 YYEEEE. The CDR3: CASSLEARGTGYTF. The CDR3 DNA reads TGTGCCAGCAGCTTGGAGGCACGAGGAACGGGCTACACCTTC.

This clonotype was recorded once. This sequence joins TRBV3-1 and TRBJ2-1; TRBD1 aligns across 8 bases. CDR3 length equals 14 residues. Germline loops: CDR1 LGHDT, CDR2 YNNKEL (reference sequence). V shed 6 bases and J 8 bases; nucleotides not matched to a gene: 9. The chain's CDR3 is CASSAGTGDDEQFF. The CDR3 bases are TGTGCCAGCAGTGCCGGGACAGGTGATGATGAGCAGTTCTTC.

The genes are TRBV5-1 and TRBJ2-7, with TRBD2 identical over 10 bases. V shed 0 bases and J 2 bases; nucleotides not matched to a gene: 17. This CDR3 region has 20 residues. Germline V gene data show CDR1 as SGHRS and CDR2 as YFSETQ. For the CDR3, the DNA is TGCGCCAGCAGCTTGGGCCTAGCGGGAGCCTTACCTTTGGGAACCTACGAGCAGTACTTC. Amino acids: CASSLGLAGALPLGTYEQYF. Based on the CDR3 plus reference TRBV5-1 and TRBJ2-7, the full variable domain is KAGVTQTPRYLIKTRGQQVTLSCSPISGHRSVSWYQQTPGQGLQFLFEYFSETQRNKGNFPGRFSGRQFSNSRSEMNVSTLELGDSALYLCASSLGLAGALPLGTYEQYFGPGTRLTVT.

This clonotype was observed a few times. This chain connects TRBV3-1 to TRBJ2-1; D call uncertain. The V end lost 5 bases, the J end lost 3 bases, and 20 bases lay between the germline ends. The CDR3 totals 17 residues. Per the germline V gene, CDR1 is LGHDT and CDR2 is YNNKEL (reference sequence). This CDR3 reads CASSGATLGIGYNEQFF. CDR3 sequence (DNA): TGTGCCAGCAGCGGAGCAACCCTGGGAATCGGCTACAATGAGCAGTTCTTC.

This clonotype was recorded only once. The chain couples TRBV9 to TRBJ2-3, with a possible D match to TRBD1 (6 bases). Trimming shortened V by 4 bases and J by 2 bases, and 26 bases separated the two germline ends. Germline CDR1 is SGDLS and CDR2 is YYNGEE. This CDR3 has 19 residues. In DNA, the CDR3 is TGTGCCAGCAGCACAACCTCGCTGGAGACAGGCGTCAACACAGATACGCAGTATTTT. Protein: CASSTTSLETGVNTDTQYF.

The chain uses TRBV6-1 and TRBJ2-5; D unresolved. The CDR3 runs to 17 residues. Trimming left V 1 base short and J 7 bases short, with 22 bases between. The germline gives CDR1 MNHNS, CDR2 SASEGT. CDR3 residues: CASSEEKGRTLPGTQYF. DNA of the CDR3: TGTGCCAGCAGTGAAGAAAAGGGCAGAACTCTTCCCGGGACCCAGTACTTC.

As to this clonotype: Germline and junction disagree at one end, which may indicate a read error. The gene calls are TRBV7-7 and TRBJ2-1, with 11 bases that match TRBD2. CDR3 length equals 15 residues. Per germline, CDR1 SSHAT and CDR2 FNYEAQ (reference sequence). The CDR3 nucleotides read TGTGCTAGCAGCTTAGGTGCTAGCGGGAGGAATGAGCAGTTCTTC. Translation gives CASSLGASGRNEQFF.

The CDR3 sequence: CAISWDRGLTGELFF. The CDR3 DNA reads as TGTGCCATCAGCTGGGACAGGGGGTTAACCGGGGAGCTGTTTTTT. The chain is built from TRBV10-3 and TRBJ2-2; 11 bases agree with TRBD1. The germline V gene encodes CDR1 ENHRY and CDR2 SYGVKD. J was trimmed by 5 bases and V by 6 bases; bases with no gene match: 5. The CDR3 is made up of 15 amino acids.

The chain recombines TRBV12-3 or TRBV12-4 with TRBJ2-3, with unresolved D. This CDR3 is 13 amino acids long. V lost 6 bases, J lost 5 bases, and 12 bases lay in between. CDR3 nucleotides: TGTGCCAGCAGACATCCGAGGAGAGATACGCAGTATTTT. The encoded protein is CASRHPRRDTQYF.

The rearrangement uses TRBV3-1 and TRBJ1-2; 8 bases match TRBD1. CDR3 length: 17 amino acids. Per the germline V gene, CDR1 is LGHDT and CDR2 is YNNKEL (reference sequence). J was trimmed by 4 bases and V by 3 bases; bases with no gene match: 13. The CDR3 DNA reads as TGTGCCAGCAGCCATCCCGGGACAGGTGTGGTGGGCTATGGCTACACCTTC. Translated, it gives CASSHPGTGVVGYGYTF.